A single sample is the source of the 14 T cell receptor beta chains below, sequenced in a study of CXCR3-negative and CXCR3-positive naive CD8 T cells. Findings of the study overall: Hydrophobicity of TRB CDR3s was greater in CXCR3-positive naive cells than in CXCR3-negative naive cells.

The study made its TRB cDNA libraries by 5' RACE, adding UMI labels. After re-calling the 5' RACE reads, TCRdb lists one entry per CDR3 protein, DNA absent. This sample's table reports about 85,000 distinct CDR3 sequences. What these receptors recognize is not known. The sample taken for sequencing was naive CXCR3+ CD8+ T cells from blood. The subset here: CD45RO-CCR7+CD27+CD95- naive CD8+ T cells expressing CXCR3 (TNR3+). The receptors come from a human donor in good health. Some clones in this sample may be carry-over from other donors' samples.

The J gene is TRBJ2-3, the V gene TRBV15; the D call of TRBD2 rests on TCRdb alone, since no DNA is present to check it. This CDR3 comprises 16 residues. CDR1 is LNHNV and CDR2 is YYDKDF in the germline V gene (reference sequence). CDR3 amino acids: CATSGLAGGTTDTQYF.

The rearrangement links TRBV6-5 to TRBJ2-2; the D call from TCRdb, TRBD2, cannot be confirmed without DNA. The germline V gene encodes CDR1 MNHEY and CDR2 SVGAGI. There are 14 residues in the CDR3. The CDR3 sequence: CASGGSANTGELFF.

This CDR3 reads CASSAGTSVNNEQFF. The genes are TRBV7-6 and TRBJ2-1; TCRdb names TRBD2, which stays unverified in the absence of DNA. The CDR3 covers 15 residues. Germline CDR1 reads SGHVS; CDR2 reads FNYEAQ.

J is TRBJ1-1 and V is TRBV29-1. CDR3 length: 14 residues. Germline V gene sequence: CDR1 SQVTM, CDR2 ANQGSEA. The CDR3 spells CSVDSRGLVTEAFF.

The CDR3 here is CASSPAGGTDTQYF. The rearrangement joins TRBV3-1 to TRBJ2-3; TCRdb's assignment of TRBD2 cannot be checked, as there is no DNA. The CDR3 spans 14 residues. From germline, CDR1 is LGHDT and CDR2 YNNKEL (reference sequence).

V gene TRBV7-9 combines with J gene TRBJ2-1. The V gene's germline CDR1 is SEHNR and CDR2 FQNEAQ (reference sequence). The CDR3 sequence is 15 residues long. CDR3 sequence reads: CASTSSENSYNEQFF.

This CDR3 is CSVGDLTGVYNEQFF. The genes are TRBV29-1 and TRBJ2-1; TCRdb returns TRBD2, unconfirmable since there is no DNA. The CDR3 is 15 amino acids. Germline V gives CDR1 SQVTM, CDR2 ANQGSEA.

V usage is TRBV12-3 or TRBV12-4 and J usage is TRBJ2-1; TCRdb names TRBD1, which stays unverified in the absence of DNA. The CDR3 sequence is 18 residues long. CDR3 region: CASSFSRGDWGTLSEQFF.

The rearrangement uses TRBV20-1 and TRBJ2-7; the TRBD2 assignment by TCRdb is unverifiable without DNA. The CDR3 sequence is 16 residues long. The V gene's germline CDR1 is DFQATT and CDR2 SNEGSKA (reference sequence). The CDR3 loop reads CSARGLAGRSSYEQYF.

The chain recombines TRBV28 with TRBJ2-1; absent DNA, TCRdb's TRBD2 call cannot be checked. Germline loops: CDR1 MDHEN, CDR2 SYDVKM. This CDR3 region has 14 residues. The CDR3 sequence is CASSLAAGRDEQFF. Based on the CDR3 plus reference TRBV28 and TRBJ2-1, the full variable domain is DVKVTQSSRYLVKRTGEKVFLECVQDMDHENMFWYRQDPGLGLRLIYFSYDVKMKEKGDIPEGYSVSREKKERFSLILESASTNQTSMYLCASSLAAGRDEQFFGPGTRLTVL.

J is TRBJ2-1 and V is TRBV19; there is no DNA to check the TCRdb D call of TRBD1. The germline CDR1 and CDR2 sequences are LNHDA and SQIVND (reference sequence). CDR3 length: 15 residues. CDR3 residues: CASSLGGIYYNEQFF.

The genes are TRBV27 and TRBJ2-1; TCRdb proposes TRBD1, but this gene call is untestable without DNA. The V gene's germline CDR1 is MNHEY and CDR2 SMNVEV (reference sequence). The CDR3 has 13 residues. CDR3 protein: CASSWGPVNEQFF.

The J gene is TRBJ2-1, the V gene TRBV11-3; TCRdb calls TRBD2, which cannot be checked without DNA. CDR3 length: 17 residues. The germline V gene has CDR1 SGHNT and CDR2 YENEEA. CDR3 sequence: CASSLAPGLAEDNEQFF.

This chain joins TRBV28 and TRBJ2-1; TCRdb reports TRBD2, a call that lacks DNA to check it against. Per the germline V gene, CDR1 is MDHEN and CDR2 is SYDVKM. CDR3 length equals 18 residues. CDR3 sequence reads: CASSSLPGTSGIYNEQFF.